Detailed here is one TCR beta chain. The antigen it recognizes is unknown. No base quality values were provided; no much bigger clone lies one nucleotide off. The donors were healthy, HIV-negative adults with no recently reported acute infections or vaccinations. Only Caucasian adults living in Nashville, Tennessee, USA were represented among the donors. CD4+ T cells were enriched by magnetic negative selection; naive cells were then positively selected on CD45RA, and the negative fraction formed the memory subset. Blood was collected by leukapheresis, and PBMCs were isolated by Ficoll-Histopaque density gradient centrifugation and then cryopreserved in liquid nitrogen vapor phase. Analytical flow cytometry was used to check the purity and quantity of each magnetically sorted T cell population. Genomic DNA was isolated from every sorted fraction and measured by UV absorbance on a Nanodrop 2000c. These data originate in a study of shared clonotypes between healthy human individuals (dated by TCRdb to 2020 to 2021). Context from the whole study: The cohort included three men and a couple of women between 18 and 49 years of age. Per donor, three plates each were used for CD4 naive and CD4 memory, two for CD8 naive, and one for CD8 memory. Different laboratories and diverse techniques were used to prepare libraries and sequence TCR repertoires, to increase sequencing depth and limit assay-specific biases. Blood TCR repertoires of about 5 healthy adults were deeply sequenced to estimate repertoire size and the extent of clonotype sharing between individuals. Per donor, leukapheresis produced somewhere between about 0.94 and 9 billion PBMCs. Overall study outcomes, separate from this receptor: Sharing across several donors was observed for about 5% of naive CD4, over 3% of naive CD8, 2% to 2.5% of memory CD4, and over 0.3% of memory CD8 clonotypes. Incomplete sequencing was indicated by rarefaction of sorted-subset datasets, despite the large sequencing depth. Larger estimated clonotype richness was generally found for naive subsets than for memory subsets. Because the study included only a small number of donors, the genetic and exposure-history diversity represented was limited. Compared with non-shared clonotypes, clonotypes shared by all four sorted-subset donors had higher generation probabilities. Pairwise subsampling indicated that sequencing depth was expected to affect the degree of clonotype sharing among donors. Only blood was sampled, and tissue TCR repertoires likely differ from those in blood.

Using the deep immunoSEQ assay, TCR CDR3 regions were amplified from genomic DNA by multiplex PCR. Genomic DNA extracted from each cell subset was distributed evenly over all wells of several immunoSEQ 96-well plates, and each plate served as one replicate. For sorted subsets, each replicate PCR was loaded with roughly 200 ng genomic DNA, equivalent to roughly 30,000 T cell genomes. The purified libraries were quantified using a Qubit 3.0 fluorometer, sized with a Bioanalyzer 2100, and then quantified again using the KAPA Library Quantification kit. A separate single-read 150-cycle Illumina NextSeq 550 flow cell was used to sequence each immunoSEQ 96-well plate. The original methods were these. The immunoSEQ output contained only junctional sequences without quality scores, so filtering could not match that applied to full-length reads. To assign V/J genes and CDR3, sequences were annotated against IMGT germline references using PyIR, a Python wrapper for IgBLAST v1.9. Any read was removed if the V/J assignment was weak (E-value above 1e-6), the CDR3 was missing, or the read contained stop codons, out-of-frame junctions, or ambiguous translated residues. V3J clonotypes were defined as sequences sharing the same inferred V gene, J gene, and CDR3 amino acid sequence. Percentage overlap between repertoires was computed as shared unique clonotypes divided by the size of the smaller repertoire. Repertoire richness was assessed with RTK rarefaction, the Chao1 estimator, and Recon v2.1 estimates of unobserved clonotypes. Generation probabilities were computed with OLGA for all TCRbeta clonotypes obtained by the gDNA method from a few donors. TCRdb re-hosts the immuneACCESS table, in-frame sequences only. Its copies lack some clones; in the studies checked, an unresolved V gene accounts for under half of them, and the cause for the rest is not known. V, J and clone size were drawn from that table, and D and trimming were deduced from the DNA. In this sample the table shows some 2,500,000 clones, under 95% of which occur a single time. Clones ranked in the top ten supply roughly 0.34% of the sample.

CDR1 and CDR2, looked up from the germline V gene, are SNHLY and FYNNEI. V gives up 6 bases and J gives up 3 bases, and the segment between their germline ends measures 14 bases. Measured from the cysteine to the phenylalanine, the CDR3 is 14 residues long. Here the CDR3 DNA is all that survives: 42 bases in frame from base 1. The sequenced sample was naive CD4+ T cells from PBMCs. Taken with the paper, the label for cell subset or site translates to: CD45RA+ positively selected. The chain is encoded by TRBV2 joined to TRBJ1-1; perhaps TRBD1 is the D gene, with 5 bases matching. The receptor was isolated from a man between 18 and 29 years old in good health. Some clones in this sample may be carry-over from other donors' samples. The nucleotide sequence is TGTGCCAGCAGGGGGGAGGGAGAGTACACTGAAGCTTTCTTT. Its coded protein is CASRGEGEYTEAFF.